Each of the 28 T cell receptor beta chains below was sequenced from the same sample in a study of regulatory T cells in long-lasting Graves disease. iRepertoire HTBI primers and Arm-PCR of CDR3 regions built TCR beta libraries. Using its own MiXCR run on the multiplex PCR reads, TCRdb lists one record per CDR3 protein. The repertoire holds approximately 310,000 distinct CDR3 sequences, with approximately 20% as singletons. The sample's time point: newly diagnosed GD, antithyroid drugs for less than 3 months. Isolated PBMC RNA provided the starting material for the TCR library. This sample comprised peripheral blood mononuclear cells (PBMCs), obtained at new diagnosis, from a patient treated with antithyroid drugs. The receptor set was obtained from a female donor with Graves disease.

Worth noting for this clonotype: Possible read error: a much larger clone is one base away. The chain links TRBV18 to TRBJ1-5; D not resolved. Germline CDR1 and CDR2: KGHSH and LQKENI. The CDR3 consists of 13 residues. For the CDR3, the DNA is TGTGCCAGCTCACCTGAATTGGTTCAGCCCCGGCATTTT. Translated: CASSPELVQPRHF.

This clonotype has a count of ten or more. V and J are TRBV7-9 and TRBJ2-7, with 8 bases that match TRBD1. Trimming cost V 5 bases and J 4 bases; bases outside gene matches: 10. The CDR3 sequence is 15 residues long. Germline lookup yields CDR1 SEHNR and CDR2 FQNEAQ (reference sequence). CDR3 region: CASSPPDRAQYEQYF. For the CDR3, the DNA is TGTGCCAGCAGCCCTCCGGACAGGGCCCAATACGAGCAGTACTTC.

The rearrangement joins TRBV6-1 to TRBJ2-1; 9 bases are shared with TRBD1. Germline CDR1 and CDR2: MNHNS and SASEGT. Unmatched junction bases numbered 7, after V lost 1 base and J lost 0 bases. The CDR3 loop spans 18 amino acids. CDR3: CASSEDLPGQGSYNEQFF. The CDR3 DNA reads TGTGCCAGCAGTGAAGACTTACCGGGACAGGGCTCCTACAATGAGCAGTTCTTC.

This clonotype was counted a few times. This chain links TRBV4-1 with TRBJ2-7; TRBD1 is a possible D gene (6 bases). This CDR3 region has 16 residues. In germline, CDR1 is MGHRA, CDR2 YSYEKL. V was shortened by 0 bases and J by 4 bases, with 16 bases between the two germline ends. CDR3 DNA sequence: TGCGCCAGCAGCCAAGAAGGAGCCAGTACAGGGTACGAGCAGTACTTC. Translation gives CASSQEGASTGYEQYF.

The J gene is TRBJ2-1, the V gene TRBV6-9; no clear D. The CDR3 has 14 amino acids. In germline, CDR1 is MNHGY, CDR2 SVAAGI. Trimming stripped 3 bases from V and 5 bases from J, with 11 bases between. CDR3 DNA: TGTGCCAGCAGTTACGGGCTCTTGGACAATGAGCAGTTCTTC. Protein: CASSYGLLDNEQFF.

In this sample, this clonotype turned up many times. This rearrangement joins TRBV27 to TRBJ1-6; 10 bases align to TRBD1. Germline-derived CDR1 and CDR2 are MNHEY and SMNVEV (reference sequence). The ends lost 1 base at V and 7 bases at J; junction bases unmatched: 4. This CDR3 has 16 residues. This chain's CDR3 is CASSLLLGQGNSPLHF. CDR3 in DNA: TGTGCCAGCAGTTTATTATTGGGACAGGGGAATTCACCCCTCCACTTT.

This clonotype was seen a handful of times. The chain joins TRBV11-3 to TRBJ2-5; D is possibly TRBD1 (10 bases). The germline V gene encodes CDR1 SGHNT and CDR2 YENEEA. CDR3 size: 20 residues. Trimming stripped 5 bases from V and 1 base from J, with 29 bases between. The CDR3 here is CASSAGTGVAGGRPQETQYF. CDR3 DNA sequence: TGTGCCAGCAGCGCCGGGACAGGGGTCGCGGGAGGGCGGCCCCAAGAGACCCAGTACTTC.

As concerns this clonotype: It differs at one base from a far larger clone, so likely a read error. The chain carries TRBV28 and TRBJ1-1; D remains unclear. The CDR3 has 15 amino acids. CDR1 is MDHEN, CDR2 SYDVKM, per germline. CDR3 coding DNA: TGTGCCAGCAGCTTAGAGATGGGAGGGAACACTGAAGCTCTCTTT. This codes for CASSLEMGGNTEALF.

This clonotype was counted only a few times. An end of the junction differs from the germline gene, which may be a read error. The chain joins TRBV6-2 or TRBV6-3 to TRBJ2-1; 8 bases are shared with TRBD1. Germline values: CDR1 MNHEY, CDR2 SVGEGT. The CDR3 runs to 18 residues. CDR3 in amino acids: CASSEAGGEDRAGLERFF. The CDR3 DNA reads as TGTGCCAGCAGTGAAGCTGGTGGAGAGGACAGGGCAGGTCTTGAGCGGTTCTTC.

This clonotype has ten or more counts. The V and J genes are TRBV5-1 and TRBJ1-5, with D perhaps TRBD1 (5 bases). V shed 1 base and J shed 5 bases, with 16 bases lying between them. The germline CDR1 and CDR2 sequences are SGHRS and YFSETQ. This CDR3 has 16 amino acids. The CDR3: CASSLQGLGSDQPQHF. The CDR3 nucleotides are TGCGCCAGCAGCTTGCAGGGCTTGGGGTCTGATCAGCCCCAGCATTTT.

This clonotype was seen ten or more times. The gene calls are TRBV19 and TRBJ2-7; 8 bases are a match to TRBD1. The length of the CDR3 is 13 residues. V lost 5 bases to trimming and J lost 5 bases; unmatched junction nucleotides: 5. Germline assignment: CDR1 LNHDA and CDR2 SQIVND (reference sequence). CDR3 residues: CASSRTGRNEQYF. The CDR3 region has the DNA TGTGCCAGTAGTCGGACAGGGAGAAACGAGCAGTACTTC.

This clonotype was counted a few times. V and J are TRBV6-1 and TRBJ2-3; 9 positions match TRBD1. This CDR3 has 14 residues. CDR1 is MNHNS and CDR2 is SASEGT in the germline V gene. V was pared by 6 bases and J by 1 base, with 2 bases of the junction left unmatched. As DNA, the CDR3 is TGTGCCAGCAGACGGACAGGGGGCACAGATACGCAGTATTTT. This encodes CASRRTGGTDTQYF.

There are many counts of this clonotype. This chain uses TRBV30 with TRBJ1-5; the D gene is possibly TRBD1 (5 bases). Trimming shortened V by 1 base and J by 7 bases, and 11 bases separated the two germline ends. Germline loops: CDR1 GTSNPN, CDR2 SVGIG (reference sequence). This CDR3 has 13 amino acids. In DNA form, the CDR3 reads TGTGCCTGGAGTGGGGGGGGAGGGCAGCCCCAGCATTTT. Its protein product is CAWSGGGGQPQHF.

A remark on this clonotype: The likely explanation is a read error, given a far larger clone one base away. This chain uses TRBV11-2 with TRBJ2-5, with a tentative D call TRBD1 (6 bases). Germline CDR1 is SGHAT and CDR2 is FQNNGV. The CDR3 extends over 14 amino acids. V was pared by 6 bases and J by 4 bases, with 15 bases between. CDR3 in amino acids: CASSLAGVRETQYF. The DNA for the CDR3 is TGTGCCAGCAGTTTGGCAGGGGTGCGAGAGACCCAGTACTTC.

For this clonotype: A junction end diverges from the germline sequence, so it may reflect a read error. This chain links TRBV14 with TRBJ2-7; 11 nucleotides match TRBD1. This CDR3 is 19 amino acids long. The germline CDR1 and CDR2 sequences are SGHDN and FVKESK. CDR3 DNA sequence: TGTGCCGGCAGCCAAGAAGACGGGACAGGGGGAAGGAGCTCCTACGAGCAGTACTTC. Amino acids: CAGSQEDGTGGRSSYEQYF.

The chain recombines TRBV20-1 with TRBJ2-7; D not certain. The CDR3 length is 13 residues. Germline CDR1 reads DFQATT; CDR2 reads SNEGSKA (reference sequence). V was clipped by 6 bases and J by 2 bases, with 14 bases between them. The DNA for the CDR3 is TGCAGTGCGCAGTTTCCGGTCACCTACGAGCAGTACTTC. It encodes CSAQFPVTYEQYF.

V is TRBV10-3 and J is TRBJ1-1; TRBD1 agrees at 7 bases. CDR1 ENHRY and CDR2 SYGVKD come from the germline V gene. This CDR3 contains 12 residues. The trim removed 6 bases at V and 12 bases at J, leaving 10 bases unmatched. The CDR3 DNA reads TGTGCCATCAGCGCGGGACAGCCGTCCCCTTTCTTT. Translating it yields CAISAGQPSPFF.

In this sample, this clonotype turned up a few times. This chain links TRBV30 with TRBJ2-2; 7 nucleotides match TRBD2. Germline CDR1 GTSNPN, CDR2 SVGIG (reference sequence). V gave up 2 bases and J gave up 2 bases; unmatched junction bases: 8. The CDR3 spans 16 residues. The CDR3 sequence is CAWSLFSGTNTGELFF. The CDR3 DNA follows: TGTGCCTGGAGTTTATTCAGCGGGACCAACACCGGGGAGCTGTTTTTT.

This clonotype was detected many times. This rearrangement joins TRBV2 to TRBJ2-7, with D possibly being TRBD1 (6 bases). V was shortened by 2 bases and J by 2 bases, with 16 bases between the two germline ends. This CDR3 is 16 amino acids long. The germline V gene encodes CDR1 SNHLY and CDR2 FYNNEI. Written as DNA, the CDR3 is TGTGCCAGCAGTGAAACGGTGTCAGGGGCCCCCTACGAGCAGTACTTC. Translation gives CASSETVSGAPYEQYF.

This clonotype was seen a few times. This chain links TRBV20-1 with TRBJ2-1; 8 bases are shared with TRBD2. CDR1 and CDR2 from the germline V gene are DFQATT and SNEGSKA (reference sequence). This CDR3 comprises 16 residues. The junction had 9 bases not matched to a gene; V was cut back by 0 bases and J by 5 bases. CDR3 protein: CSARDLALAGNNEQFF. Written as DNA, the CDR3 is TGCAGTGCTAGAGATTTGGCCCTAGCGGGTAACAATGAGCAGTTCTTC.

As concerns this clonotype: Since a much larger clone is just one base distant, this may be a read error. This sequence joins TRBV2 and TRBJ1-2; D is undetermined. Germline V gene data show CDR1 as SNHLY and CDR2 as FYNNEI. The CDR3 has 12 amino acids. CDR3 amino acids: CAGRPLVYGYTF. The CDR3 DNA sequence: TGTGCCGGCAGACCCCTCGTTTATGGCTACACCTTC.

This clonotype has just a few counts. A much larger clone lies one base from this, so it may be a read error. The missing conserved phenylalanine or tryptophan at the end of this CDR3 makes a read error likely. The rearrangement uses TRBV30 and TRBJ1-1; weak D call: TRBD1 (6 bases). Per the germline V gene, CDR1 is GTSNPN and CDR2 is SVGIG (reference sequence). Trimming shortened V by 3 bases and J by 1 base, and 12 bases separated the two germline ends. The CDR3 runs 14 residues. CDR3 sequence (DNA): TGTGCCTGGAGGAAAGACAGGTGGAACACTGAAGCTTTCCTT. This sequence encodes CAWRKDRWNTEAFL.

This clonotype occurred many times. V is TRBV6-1 and J is TRBJ2-3, with a possible D match to TRBD2 (6 bases). Trimming left V 5 bases short and J 1 base short, with 10 bases between. The CDR3 runs to 14 residues. Looked up from germline, CDR1 is MNHNS and CDR2 is SASEGT. CDR3 residues: CASSPWGGTDTQYF. CDR3 sequence (DNA): TGTGCCAGCAGTCCATGGGGGGGCACAGATACGCAGTATTTT.

This rearrangement joins TRBV4-1 to TRBJ2-5, with TRBD1 as a possible D gene (6 bases). The CDR3 sequence is 14 residues long. CDR1 and CDR2 (germline): MGHRA, YSYEKL. The V end lost 0 bases, the J end lost 5 bases, and 10 bases lay between the germline ends. The CDR3 is CASSQETGLETQYF. The CDR3 bases are TGCGCCAGCAGCCAAGAAACAGGGTTGGAGACCCAGTACTTC.

Many counts were recorded for this clonotype. The rearrangement uses TRBV29-1 and TRBJ2-7; TRBD2 aligns across 9 bases. The CDR3 has 14 amino acids. V trimming: 7 bases; J trimming: 2 bases; junction bases outside the gene matches: 9. Per the germline V gene, CDR1 is SQVTM and CDR2 is ANQGSEA. This chain's CDR3 is CSGAPGLAPYEQYF. CDR3 sequence (DNA): TGCAGCGGAGCCCCGGGACTAGCTCCCTACGAGCAGTACTTC.

This clonotype was recorded at least ten times. The J gene is TRBJ2-7, the V gene TRBV28; D might be TRBD2 (6 bases). From germline, CDR1 is MDHEN and CDR2 SYDVKM. The CDR3 length is 13 residues. The V and J ends lost 7 bases and 5 bases respectively, with 15 bases between them. The CDR3 region has the DNA TGTGCCAGCACCCGGGACTTGTCCCACGAGCAGTACTTC. Translating gives CASTRDLSHEQYF.

This clonotype was found many times. V and J are TRBV28 and TRBJ1-2, with D unresolved. Between the trimmed V and J ends, which lost 1 base and 8 bases, there was a span of 8 bases. The CDR3 covers 12 residues. Germline CDR1 reads MDHEN; CDR2 reads SYDVKM. The CDR3 spells CASSLLWEGYTF. In DNA, the CDR3 is TGTGCCAGCAGTTTATTATGGGAAGGCTACACCTTC.

A few counts support this clonotype. Possible read error: a much larger clone is one base away. The chain combines TRBV28 with TRBJ2-2; 8 bases align to TRBD2. Germline V gene lookup returns CDR1 MDHEN and CDR2 SYDVKM. The CDR3 is 18 residues long. CDR3 residues: CVSSSWGVAGLNTGELFF. In DNA form, the CDR3 reads TGTGTCAGCAGTTCGTGGGGCGTAGCGGGACTTAACACCGGGGAGCTGTTTTTT.